The entry below gives a single TCR beta chain sequence along with its context. The antigen is unknown. The data belong to a study of neoadjuvant anti-PD-1 for oral cavity cancer. Study at large: Patients without progression got a fourth dose around day 43.

The table came from immunoSEQ multiplex PCR; TCRdb's copy has only in-frame clones and leaves some out. The table includes 84,000 or so clones, approximately 80% detected once. Patients had HPV-negative, locally advanced oral cavity squamous cell carcinoma. V lost 3 bases, J lost 9 bases, and 6 bases stayed unmatched. CDR1 is SNHLY, CDR2 FYNNEI, per germline. This CDR3 has 14 amino acids. Study-wide results and limits: Only three patients per response group were TCR-analyzed; validation needed.

The rearrangement uses TRBV2 and TRBJ1-4, with 8 bases fitting TRBD1. Sequenced here: PBMCs, sampled before nivolumab (anti-PD-1) treatment. The sequence derives from a person aged 35-79 years with oral cavity squamous cell carcinoma. This CDR3 is CASSEGDRLKKLFF. The CDR3, as DNA: TGTGCCAGCAGTGAGGGGGACAGGCTGAAAAAACTGTTTTTT.